The rows below give T cell receptor beta chains drawn from one sample of a study of blood T cell repertoires in COVID-19. Sequenced by immunoSEQ multiplex PCR; TCRdb stores in-frame clones only, minus some. This repertoire shows about 120,000 clones, 85% to 90% found once; its top ten account for 25% to 35%. Material: peripheral blood. These receptors all stem from a woman aged 65 to 85 with acute or convalescent COVID-19. The CDR3 runs from the conserved cysteine through the conserved F or W. A D gene is named only where the DNA matches it firmly. Clone size appears in some rows only: once, few, many, or a class for an expanded clone.

j_gene	v_gene	abundance	d_gene	CDR3aa	CDR3nt
TRBJ1-2	TRBV12-3/TRBV12-4	.	.	CASSSTGSLTF	TGTGCCAGCAGTTCTACAGGCAGCCTGACCTTC
TRBJ1-1	TRBV11-3	.	.	CASSPRGGNTEAFF	TGTGCCAGCAGCCCAAGAGGGGGGAACACTGAAGCTTTCTTT
TRBJ1-1	TRBV3-1/TRBV3-2	.	.	CASSHGGGGVGTEAFF	TGTGCCAGCAGCCACGGGGGAGGGGGGGTAGGCACTGAAGCTTTCTTT
TRBJ1-1	TRBV3-1/TRBV3-2	.	.	CASSSLMNTEAFF	TGTGCCAGCAGCTCACTCATGAACACTGAAGCTTTCTTT
TRBJ1-2	TRBV5-1	.	TRBD1	CASSPDRVLGYTF	TGCGCCAGCAGCCCGGACAGGGTGTTAGGCTACACCTTC
TRBJ2-4	TRBV23-1	.	TRBD1	CASSQSEGQGDLSPKNIQYF	TGCGCCAGCAGTCAATCGGAGGGACAGGGGGACCTTAGTCCCAAAAACATTCAGTACTTC
TRBJ1-5	TRBV19	.	.	CASISQNSNQPQHF	TGTGCCAGTATATCTCAGAATAGCAATCAGCCCCAGCATTTT
TRBJ1-5	TRBV10-1	.	.	CASSATYQPQHF	TGCGCCAGCAGTGCTACGTATCAGCCCCAGCATTTT
TRBJ1-6	TRBV28	.	.	CASSLFRGAILGSPLHF	TGTGCCAGCAGTTTATTTCGGGGGGCCATCTTGGGTTCACCCCTCCACTTT
TRBJ2-5	TRBV27	.	.	CASSFLGGETQYF	TGTGCCAGCAGTTTCCTAGGAGGGGAGACCCAGTACTTC
TRBJ1-6	TRBV3-1/TRBV3-2	.	TRBD1	CASSPNGQGNNSPLHF	TGTGCCAGCAGCCCTAATGGACAGGGTAATAATTCACCCCTCCACTTT
TRBJ1-6	TRBV6-5	.	TRBD1	CASSYGTGSSPLHF	TGTGCCAGCAGTTACGGGACAGGGAGCTCACCCCTCCACTTT
TRBJ2-2	TRBV4-2	.	TRBD1	CASSRTGGTGELFF	TGTGCCAGCAGCCGCACAGGGGGCACCGGGGAGCTGTTTTTT
TRBJ1-6	TRBV30	.	.	CAWSAVSPLHF	TGTGCCTGGAGCGCGGTTTCACCCCTCCACTTT
TRBJ2-3	TRBV11-3	.	.	CASSLDARDTQYF	TGTGCCAGCAGCTTAGATGCCAGAGATACGCAGTATTTT
TRBJ1-1	TRBV5-1	few	TRBD1	CASSLGDRATEAFF	TGCGCCAGCAGCTTGGGGGACAGGGCCACTGAAGCTTTCTTT
TRBJ1-2	TRBV28	.	TRBD1	CASSWGQGYGYTF	TGTGCCAGCAGTTGGGGACAGGGCTATGGCTACACCTTC
TRBJ2-5	TRBV2	.	.	CASSPSGETQYF	TGTGCCAGCAGTCCGAGCGGGGAGACCCAGTACTTC
TRBJ2-7	TRBV5-4	.	TRBD1	CASSRGQETYEQYF	TGTGCCAGCAGCCGAGGACAGGAGACCTACGAGCAGTACTTC
TRBJ2-7	TRBV7-9	.	.	CASSLDSGTPSSYEQYF	TGTGCCAGCAGCTTAGACTCCGGGACACCTAGCTCCTACGAGCAGTACTTC
TRBJ1-2	TRBV2	.	TRBD1	CASSDLGGAGGYTF	TGTGCCAGCAGTGATTTAGGGGGCGCCGGTGGCTACACCTTC
TRBJ2-2	TRBV5-1	.	TRBD1	CASSLGGTVVGGELFF	TGCGCCAGCAGCTTGGGGGGGACAGTGGTCGGCGGGGAGCTGTTTTTT
TRBJ2-3	TRBV11-2	.	TRBD1	CASSREDRGPSTDTQYF	TGTGCCAGCAGCCGTGAAGACAGGGGCCCTAGCACAGATACGCAGTATTTT
TRBJ1-3	TRBV21-1	.	.	CASREDRGTGNTIYF	TGTGCCAGCAGGGAAGACAGGGGAACAGGAAACACCATATATTTT
TRBJ2-2	TRBV6-5	.	.	CASRATANGGELFF	TGTGCCAGCAGAGCGACAGCGAACGGCGGGGAGCTGTTTTTT
TRBJ1-2	TRBV7-9	.	.	CASSLDTGNIGYTF	TGTGCCAGCAGCTTAGATACAGGGAATATTGGCTACACCTTC
TRBJ2-3	TRBV11-2	once	TRBD1	CASRQPGQGGPDTQYF	TGTGCCAGCAGACAACCGGGACAGGGAGGACCAGATACGCAGTATTTT
TRBJ2-7	TRBV3-1/TRBV3-2	.	.	CASSQRGSSYEQYF	TGTGCCAGCAGCCAAAGGGGGTCATCCTACGAGCAGTACTTC
TRBJ2-1	TRBV11-3	.	TRBD2	CASSSGLAREQFF	TGTGCCAGCAGCTCCGGACTAGCTCGTGAGCAGTTCTTC
TRBJ1-2	TRBV18	.	TRBD1	CASSGQGLNYGYTF	TGTGCCAGCTCCGGACAGGGGCTCAACTATGGCTACACCTTC
TRBJ1-4	TRBV6-1	.	TRBD1	CASSEATGASEKLFF	TGTGCCAGCAGTGAAGCCACAGGGGCCAGTGAAAAACTGTTTTTT
TRBJ2-7	TRBV4-1	once	.	CASSQGDMVNEQYF	TGCGCCAGCAGCCAAGGGGACATGGTCAACGAGCAGTACTTC
TRBJ2-7	TRBV2	.	.	CASSVDGASYEQYF	TGTGCCAGCAGTGTCGACGGAGCCTCCTACGAGCAGTACTTC
TRBJ2-2	TRBV2	.	TRBD2	CASSEAGGFTGELFF	TGTGCCAGCAGTGAAGCGGGGGGGTTCACCGGGGAGCTGTTTTTT
TRBJ2-3	TRBV7-3	.	TRBD2	CASSSGLAVSTDTQYF	TGTGCCAGCAGCTCCGGACTAGCCGTTAGCACAGATACGCAGTATTTT
TRBJ2-7	TRBV28	.	TRBD1	CASNTAGTGVGYEQYF	TGTGCCAGCAATACTGCCGGGACAGGGGTCGGGTACGAGCAGTACTTC
TRBJ2-7	TRBV28	once	TRBD1	CASHTTGVEYEQYF	TGTGCCAGCCACACGACAGGGGTCGAGTACGAGCAGTACTTC
TRBJ1-1	TRBV6-5	.	TRBD1	CAIGQGALNTEAFF	TGTGCCATCGGACAGGGGGCACTGAACACTGAAGCTTTCTTT
TRBJ2-2	TRBV9	.	.	CASSVAPRVSRSGTGELFF	TGTGCCAGCAGCGTAGCTCCCCGTGTAAGTCGGTCGGGCACCGGGGAGCTGTTTTTT
TRBJ1-5	TRBV28	.	.	CASSLHGGLGATVGNQPQHF	TGTGCCAGCAGTCTCCACGGGGGTCTCGGGGCGACAGTAGGGAATCAGCCCCAGCATTTT
TRBJ1-2	TRBV19	.	.	CASSISQGNGYTF	TGTGCCAGTAGTATATCGCAGGGAAACGGCTACACCTTC
TRBJ1-1	TRBV7-3	.	TRBD1	CASSSLGQGAHTEAFF	TGTGCCAGCAGCTCGTTAGGGCAGGGGGCCCACACTGAAGCTTTCTTT
TRBJ1-6	TRBV4-1	once	.	CASSQARAISYNSPLHF	TGCGCCAGCAGCCAAGCCAGGGCCATCTCCTATAATTCACCCCTCCACTTT
TRBJ1-2	TRBV27	.	TRBD1	CASSSPDRGIYGYTF	TGTGCCAGCAGTTCCCCGGACAGGGGGATTTATGGCTACACCTTC
TRBJ1-1	TRBV6-2/TRBV6-3	.	.	CASSSTVNTEAFF	TGTGCCAGCAGTTCAACAGTGAACACTGAAGCTTTCTTT
TRBJ2-1	TRBV5-1	.	TRBD2	CASSSGLASYNEQFF	TGCGCCAGCAGCTCGGGACTAGCTTCCTACAATGAGCAGTTCTTC
TRBJ2-3	TRBV7-2	.	.	CASSLFASSDTQYF	TGTGCCAGCAGCTTATTCGCGAGTTCAGATACGCAGTATTTT
TRBJ1-1	TRBV5-4	.	TRBD1	CASSPQGGPTEAFF	TGTGCCAGCAGCCCCCAGGGGGGTCCGACTGAAGCTTTCTTT
TRBJ1-4	TRBV30	once	.	CAWERGGSQKLFF	TGTGCCTGGGAAAGGGGGGGAAGTCAGAAACTGTTTTTT
TRBJ2-7	TRBV5-4	once	TRBD2	CASSLGLAGGPVFEQYF	TGTGCCAGCAGCTTGGGACTAGCGGGGGGGCCGGTCTTCGAGCAGTACTTC
TRBJ2-3	TRBV29-1	.	.	CSVENRPSTDTQYF	TGCAGCGTTGAGAACAGACCTAGCACAGATACGCAGTATTTT
TRBJ2-1	TRBV29-1	.	TRBD2	CSVVLAGGEQFF	TGCAGCGTTGTACTAGCGGGGGGGGAGCAGTTCTTC
TRBJ1-1	TRBV6-5	.	.	CASSRDHPRNTEAFF	TGTGCCAGCAGTCGGGATCACCCTCGGAACACTGAAGCTTTCTTT
TRBJ2-7	TRBV12-3/TRBV12-4	.	TRBD1	CASSLNRGYEQYF	TGTGCCAGCAGTTTAAACAGGGGCTACGAGCAGTACTTC
TRBJ1-5	TRBV30	.	.	CAWSEDSYNQPQHF	TGTGCCTGGAGTGAAGACAGTTACAATCAGCCCCAGCATTTT
TRBJ2-7	TRBV11-2	few	.	CASSPVGAGANEQYF	TGTGCCAGCAGCCCCGTTGGGGCAGGGGCGAACGAGCAGTACTTC
TRBJ1-6	TRBV9	.	TRBD1	CASSGGTGNNSPLHF	TGTGCCAGCAGCGGAGGGACAGGGAACAATTCACCCCTCCACTTT
TRBJ1-2	TRBV2	.	TRBD1	CASSAGQGYANYGYTF	TGTGCCAGCAGTGCGGGACAGGGGTACGCTAACTATGGCTACACCTTC
TRBJ1-6	TRBV30	.	TRBD1	CAWSAGGSDSPLHF	TGTGCCTGGAGTGCAGGGGGGTCGGATTCACCCCTCCACTTT